Only a few counts were recorded for the clone carrying this TCR beta chain. The authors' processing: By means of reference gene primer amplification, nucleated cell counts were estimated. Assay used: immunoSEQ multiplex PCR; TCRdb lists only in-frame clones, some missing. V, J and clone size derive from that table, while D and trimming were established from the DNA sequence. The table has hundreds of thousands of clones, 88% seen once; the top ten hold roughly 6.6%. These data are taken from a study of blood T cell repertoires in COVID-19. Study overall: PBMCs, B-cell-depleted T cells, or T cells provided the cDNA or gDNA that made up the material.

Germline-derived CDR1 and CDR2 are SGHNT and YYREEE (reference sequence). V dropped 1 base and J dropped 2 bases, with 6 bases sitting between them. This CDR3 contains 13 residues. Sequenced: peripheral blood. The rearrangement links TRBV5-4 to TRBJ2-5; unclear D gene. This receptor was obtained from a woman in her seventies with COVID-19, enrolled during active disease. CDR3 in amino acids: CASSLLEQETQYF. The CDR3 DNA reads TGTGCCAGCAGCTTGTTAGAACAAGAGACCCAGTACTTC.